This entry describes one TCR beta chain. Germline V gene sequence: CDR1 KGHDR, CDR2 SFDVKD. V shed 0 bases and J shed 2 bases, with 6 bases lying between them. The CDR3 is 15 amino acids. Generated by immunoSEQ multiplex PCR, the TCRdb table keeps only in-frame clones and is missing some. The sample has roughly 45,000 clones, just over 85% seen once; the top ten hold approximately 2.8%. The data stem from a study of control samples from healthy donors and cancer patients. This clonotype was sampled from a woman in her forties or fifties with lung cancer. The chain carries TRBV24-1 and TRBJ2-2; no clear D gene. Specimen: PBMCs. The CDR3 loop reads CATSDLEENTGELFF. The CDR3 DNA sequence: TGTGCCACCAGTGATTTGGAGGAAAACACCGGGGAGCTGTTTTTT.